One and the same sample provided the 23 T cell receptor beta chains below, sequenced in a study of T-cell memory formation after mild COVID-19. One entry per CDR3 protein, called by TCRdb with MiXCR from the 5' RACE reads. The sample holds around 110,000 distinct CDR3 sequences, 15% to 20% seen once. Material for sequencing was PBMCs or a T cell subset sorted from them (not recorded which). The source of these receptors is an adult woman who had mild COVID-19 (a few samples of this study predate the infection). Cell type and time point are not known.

The CDR3 reads CASSLDPGYGYTF. DNA for the CDR3: TGTGCCAGCAGCTTAGATCCAGGCTATGGCTACACCTTC. The V call is TRBV11-2, the J call TRBJ1-2; no clear D. The ends were cut back, 0 bases at V and 4 bases at J, with 6 bases in the middle. The CDR3 extends over 13 amino acids. Per germline, CDR1 SGHAT and CDR2 FQNNGV.

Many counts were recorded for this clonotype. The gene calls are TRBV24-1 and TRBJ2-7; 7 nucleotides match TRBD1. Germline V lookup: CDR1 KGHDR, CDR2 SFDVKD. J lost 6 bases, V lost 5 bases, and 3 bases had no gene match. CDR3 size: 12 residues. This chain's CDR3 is CATSGTGVEQYF. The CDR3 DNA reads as TGTGCCACCAGTGGGACAGGCGTCGAGCAGTACTTC.

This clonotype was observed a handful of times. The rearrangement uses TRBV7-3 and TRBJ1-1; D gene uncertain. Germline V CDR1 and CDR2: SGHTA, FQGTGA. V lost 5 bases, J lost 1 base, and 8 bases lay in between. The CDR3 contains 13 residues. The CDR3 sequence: CASSAVGNTEAFF. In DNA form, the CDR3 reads TGTGCCAGCAGCGCGGTGGGGAACACTGAAGCTTTCTTT.

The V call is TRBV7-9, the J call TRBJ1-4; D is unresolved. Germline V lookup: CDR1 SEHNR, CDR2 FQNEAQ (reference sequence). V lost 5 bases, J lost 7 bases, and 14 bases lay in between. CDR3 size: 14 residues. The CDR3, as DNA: TGTGCCAGCAGCAACCCGGGCCGGGGTGAAAAACTGTTTTTT. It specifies CASSNPGRGEKLFF.

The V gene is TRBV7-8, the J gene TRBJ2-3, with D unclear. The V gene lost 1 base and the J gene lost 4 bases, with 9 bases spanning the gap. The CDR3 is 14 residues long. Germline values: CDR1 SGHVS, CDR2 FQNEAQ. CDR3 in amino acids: CASSLEIGPDTQYF. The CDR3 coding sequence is TGTGCCAGCAGCTTAGAAATAGGACCAGATACGCAGTATTTT.

The CDR3, as DNA: TGTGCCAGCAGCCTCCCCCAGGGCTCCCTCAACTACGAGCAGTACTTC. Translating gives CASSLPQGSLNYEQYF. J is TRBJ2-7 and V is TRBV7-9, with D possibly matching TRBD1 (5 bases). The V gene lost 5 bases and the J gene lost 3 bases, with 20 bases spanning the gap. CDR3 length equals 16 residues. Germline lookup yields CDR1 SEHNR and CDR2 FQNEAQ (reference sequence). Drawing the rest from reference TRBV7-9 and TRBJ2-7, the complete variable domain is DTGVSQNPRHKITKRGQNVTFRCDPISEHNRLYWYRQTLGQGPEFLTYFQNEAQLEKSRLLSDRFSAERPKGSFSTLEIQRTEQGDSAMYLCASSLPQGSLNYEQYFGPGTRLTVT.

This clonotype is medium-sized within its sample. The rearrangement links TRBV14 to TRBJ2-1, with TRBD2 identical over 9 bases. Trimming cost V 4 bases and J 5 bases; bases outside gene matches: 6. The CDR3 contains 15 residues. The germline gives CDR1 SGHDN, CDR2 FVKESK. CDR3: CASSLLAGVHNEQFF. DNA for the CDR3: TGTGCCAGCAGCCTGTTAGCGGGAGTCCACAATGAGCAGTTCTTC.

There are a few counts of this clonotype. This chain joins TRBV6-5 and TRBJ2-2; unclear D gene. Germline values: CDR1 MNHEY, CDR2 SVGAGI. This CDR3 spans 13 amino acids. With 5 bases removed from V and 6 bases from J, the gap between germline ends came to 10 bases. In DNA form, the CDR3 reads TGTGCCAGCAGTCAGTCCCCGGCCGGGGAGCTGTTTTTT. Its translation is CASSQSPAGELFF.

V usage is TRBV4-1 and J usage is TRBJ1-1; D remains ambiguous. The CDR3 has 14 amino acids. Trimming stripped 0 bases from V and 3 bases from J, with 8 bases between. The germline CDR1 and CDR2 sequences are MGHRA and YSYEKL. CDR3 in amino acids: CASSQDFGYTEAFF. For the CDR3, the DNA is TGCGCCAGCAGCCAAGATTTTGGTTACACTGAAGCTTTCTTT.

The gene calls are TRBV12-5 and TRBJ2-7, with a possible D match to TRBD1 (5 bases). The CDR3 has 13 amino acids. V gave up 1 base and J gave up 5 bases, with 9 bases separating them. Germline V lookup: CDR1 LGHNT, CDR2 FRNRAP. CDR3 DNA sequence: TGTGCTAGTGGTTTGGAGGGGTTCAACGAGCAGTACTTC. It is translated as CASGLEGFNEQYF.

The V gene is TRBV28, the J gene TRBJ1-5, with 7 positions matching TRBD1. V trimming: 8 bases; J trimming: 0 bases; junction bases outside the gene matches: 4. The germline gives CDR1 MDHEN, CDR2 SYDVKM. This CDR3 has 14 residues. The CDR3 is CASRTGYSNQPQHF. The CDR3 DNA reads TGTGCCAGCCGGACAGGTTATAGCAATCAGCCCCAGCATTTT.

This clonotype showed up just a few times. The CDR3 protein is CASSQDSDSHTEAFF. CDR3 coding DNA: TGTGCCAGCAGCCAAGACTCGGACAGTCACACTGAAGCTTTCTTT. The rearrangement joins TRBV27 to TRBJ1-1, with a tentative D call TRBD1 (6 bases). V shed 6 bases and J shed 3 bases, with 17 bases lying between them. CDR3 size: 15 residues. CDR1 and CDR2 from the germline V gene are MNHEY and SMNVEV (reference sequence).

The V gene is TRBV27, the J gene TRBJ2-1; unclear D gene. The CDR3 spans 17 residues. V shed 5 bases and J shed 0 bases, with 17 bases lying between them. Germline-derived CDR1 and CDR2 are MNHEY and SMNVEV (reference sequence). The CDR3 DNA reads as TGTGCCAGCAGTATCTCCGGGCCCTCAGTCTCCTACAATGAGCAGTTCTTC. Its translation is CASSISGPSVSYNEQFF.

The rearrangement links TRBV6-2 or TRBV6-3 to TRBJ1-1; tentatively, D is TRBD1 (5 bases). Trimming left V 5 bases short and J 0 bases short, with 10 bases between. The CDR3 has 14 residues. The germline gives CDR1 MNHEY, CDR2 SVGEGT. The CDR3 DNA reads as TGTGCCAGCAGTCCTTGGGGGGTGAACACTGAAGCTTTCTTT. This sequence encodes CASSPWGVNTEAFF.

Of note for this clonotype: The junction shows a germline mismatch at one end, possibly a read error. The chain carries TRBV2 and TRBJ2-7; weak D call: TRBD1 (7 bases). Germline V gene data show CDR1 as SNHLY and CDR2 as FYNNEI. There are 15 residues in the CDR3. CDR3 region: CASSGGTAVSHEQYF. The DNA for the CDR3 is TGTGCCAGCAGTGGCGGGACAGCCGTCTCCCACGAGCAGTACTTC.

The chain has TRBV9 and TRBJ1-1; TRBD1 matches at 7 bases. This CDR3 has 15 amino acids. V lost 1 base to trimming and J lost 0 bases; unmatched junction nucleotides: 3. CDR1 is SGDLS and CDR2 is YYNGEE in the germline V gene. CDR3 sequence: CASSVLDRVNTEAFF. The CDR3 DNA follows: TGTGCCAGCAGCGTACTAGACAGGGTGAACACTGAAGCTTTCTTT.

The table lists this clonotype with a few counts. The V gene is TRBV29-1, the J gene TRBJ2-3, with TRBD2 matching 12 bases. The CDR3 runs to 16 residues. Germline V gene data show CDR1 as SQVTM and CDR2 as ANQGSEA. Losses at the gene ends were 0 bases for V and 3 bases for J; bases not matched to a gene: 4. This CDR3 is CSVEELAGGGTDTQYF. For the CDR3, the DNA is TGCAGCGTTGAAGAACTAGCGGGGGGCGGGACAGATACGCAGTATTTT.

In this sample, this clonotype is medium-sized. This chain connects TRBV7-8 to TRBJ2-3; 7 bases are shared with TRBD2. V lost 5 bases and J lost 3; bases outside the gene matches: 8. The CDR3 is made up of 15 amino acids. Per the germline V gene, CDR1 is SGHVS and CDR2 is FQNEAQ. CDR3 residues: CASSPRNSGTDTQYF. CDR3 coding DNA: TGTGCCAGCAGCCCCAGAAATAGCGGGACAGATACGCAGTATTTT.

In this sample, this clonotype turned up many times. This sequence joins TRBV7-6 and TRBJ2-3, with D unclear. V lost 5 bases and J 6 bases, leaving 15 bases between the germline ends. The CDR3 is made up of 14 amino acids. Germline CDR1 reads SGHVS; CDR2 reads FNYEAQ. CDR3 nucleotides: TGTGCCAGCAGCCTTGGGTTGGCGACGGATACGCAGTATTTT. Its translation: CASSLGLATDTQYF. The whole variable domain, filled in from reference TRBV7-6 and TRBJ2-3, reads GAGVSQSPRYKVTKRGQDVALRCDPISGHVSLYWYRQALGQGPEFLTYFNYEAQQDKSGLPNDRFSAERPEGSISTLTIQRTEQRDSAMYRCASSLGLATDTQYFGPGTRLTVL.

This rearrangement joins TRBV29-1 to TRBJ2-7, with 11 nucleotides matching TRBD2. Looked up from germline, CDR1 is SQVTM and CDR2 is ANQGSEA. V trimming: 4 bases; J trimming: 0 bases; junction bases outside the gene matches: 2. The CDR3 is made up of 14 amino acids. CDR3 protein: CSVVAGGASYEQYF. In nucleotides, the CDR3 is TGCAGCGTTGTAGCGGGGGGGGCCTCCTACGAGCAGTACTTC.

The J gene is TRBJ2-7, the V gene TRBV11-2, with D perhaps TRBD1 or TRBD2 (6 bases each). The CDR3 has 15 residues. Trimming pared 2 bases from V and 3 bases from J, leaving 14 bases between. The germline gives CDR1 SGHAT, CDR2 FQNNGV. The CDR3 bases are TGTGCCAGCAGCTTATCGGGGGCGCTAGGCTACGAGCAGTACTTC. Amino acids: CASSLSGALGYEQYF.

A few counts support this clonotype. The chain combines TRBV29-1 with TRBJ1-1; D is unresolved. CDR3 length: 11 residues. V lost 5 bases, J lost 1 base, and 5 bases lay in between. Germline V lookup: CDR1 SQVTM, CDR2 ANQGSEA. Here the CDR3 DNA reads TGCAGCGTTCTCAAGAACACTGAAGCTTTCTTT. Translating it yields CSVLKNTEAFF.

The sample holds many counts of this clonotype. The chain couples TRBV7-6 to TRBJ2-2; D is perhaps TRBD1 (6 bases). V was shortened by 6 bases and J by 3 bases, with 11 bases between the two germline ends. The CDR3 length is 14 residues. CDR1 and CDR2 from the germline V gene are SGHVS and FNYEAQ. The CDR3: CASRDSSYTGELFF. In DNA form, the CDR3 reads TGTGCCAGCAGGGACAGCTCTTACACCGGGGAGCTGTTTTTT.